This T cell receptor (beta chain) was recorded in a study of T cell responses to AZD1222 COVID-19 vaccine. The study's findings and limits: Repertoires were sampled only after the peak T cell response. Recipients of two AZD1222 doses showed rising Spike-specific TCR breadth and depth. Clonal diversity may have been underestimated, and the donors were mostly white British, with more females than males. CD4 TCRs covered the whole spike, strongest at regions 160-218 and 743-854.

Germline CDR1 is SGHTA and CDR2 is FQGNSA. This CDR3 region has 15 residues. The V and J ends lost 5 bases and 5 bases, in that order; junction bases with no gene match: 8. This table comes from immunoSEQ multiplex PCR, and its TCRdb copy is limited to in-frame clones, with some not included. This table holds about 81,000 clones, around 90% found once. Turning to this clone: Its matching antigen is unknown.

The sequence came from an adult in good health. Sequencing used peripheral blood, obtained on day 0 of AZD1222 vaccination. The J gene is TRBJ2-2, the V gene TRBV7-2, with 7 bases aligning to TRBD1. The CDR3: CASSQRDSLTGELFF. Here the CDR3 DNA reads TGTGCCAGCAGCCAGAGGGACAGTTTGACCGGGGAGCTGTTTTTT.